These T cell receptor beta chains were read from a single sample in a study of T cells in localized non-small cell lung cancer. Sequencing was performed with immunoSEQ multiplex PCR; in TCRdb, only in-frame clones are kept and a portion is missing. The table records approximately 67,000 clones, about four fifths of them present only once. The specimen comprised peripheral blood, sampled before any cancer treatment. The receptors derive from an older female donor with stage I lung adenocarcinoma. Both conserved end residues are part of each CDR3. The D gene is left open where the match is weak. Not all rows give a size; the values are once, few, many and, for expanded clones, a class.

abundance: NA
v_gene: TRBV7-2
d_gene: TRBD1
j_gene: TRBJ1-2
CDR3nt: TGTGCCAGCAGCTTATTAAGACCGGGACAGGCCGTCGGCTACACCTTC
CDR3aa: CASSLLRPGQAVGYTF

abundance: NA
v_gene: TRBV14
d_gene: NA
j_gene: TRBJ2-3
CDR3nt: TGTGCCAGCAGCCCCTGGGGCGGGAGCACAGATACGCAGTATTTT
CDR3aa: CASSPWGGSTDTQYF

abundance: NA
v_gene: TRBV5-1
d_gene: NA
j_gene: TRBJ1-1
CDR3nt: TGCGCCAGCAGCTTGCAGACGGGGGGGACTGAAGCTTTCTTT
CDR3aa: CASSLQTGGTEAFF

abundance: NA
v_gene: TRBV15
d_gene: TRBD1
j_gene: TRBJ2-7
CDR3nt: TGTGCCACCACCGGGACAGGGAGAGAGCAGTACTTC
CDR3aa: CATTGTGREQYF

abundance: NA
v_gene: TRBV9
d_gene: TRBD2
j_gene: TRBJ2-7
CDR3nt: TGTGCCAGCAGCCTAGCGGGAGGGCCTTACGAGCAGTACTTC
CDR3aa: CASSLAGGPYEQYF

abundance: once
v_gene: TRBV5-1
d_gene: NA
j_gene: TRBJ1-1
CDR3nt: TGCGCCAGCAGCTTCCAGGCGATGAACACTGAAGCTTTCTTT
CDR3aa: CASSFQAMNTEAFF

abundance: NA
v_gene: TRBV7-8
d_gene: NA
j_gene: TRBJ1-1
CDR3nt: TGTGCCAGCAGCGTCCGGGACGGAGTGCGTAACACTGAAGCTTTCTTT
CDR3aa: CASSVRDGVRNTEAFF

abundance: NA
v_gene: TRBV30
d_gene: NA
j_gene: TRBJ2-2
CDR3nt: TGTGCCTGCTCCCGCGGGACAAGGCTAAACACCGGGGAGCTGTTTTTT
CDR3aa: CACSRGTRLNTGELFF

abundance: NA
v_gene: TRBV2
d_gene: NA
j_gene: TRBJ2-3
CDR3nt: TGTGCCAGCAGTGAACAGGGGGGTAGCACAGATACGCAGTATTTT
CDR3aa: CASSEQGGSTDTQYF

abundance: NA
v_gene: TRBV21-1
d_gene: NA
j_gene: TRBJ2-2
CDR3nt: TGTGCCAGCAGTAAAGAAGGGGAATCATACACCGGGGAGCTGTTTTTT
CDR3aa: CASSKEGESYTGELFF

abundance: NA
v_gene: TRBV18
d_gene: NA
j_gene: TRBJ1-6
CDR3nt: TGTGCCAGCTCACCGACGGGACCGCAGAATTCACCCCTCCACTTT
CDR3aa: CASSPTGPQNSPLHF

abundance: NA
v_gene: TRBV7-8
d_gene: TRBD1
j_gene: TRBJ2-5
CDR3nt: TGTGCCAGCGACCCAGGGACAGAAGAGACCCAGTACTTC
CDR3aa: CASDPGTEETQYF

abundance: once
v_gene: TRBV6-4
d_gene: NA
j_gene: TRBJ1-1
CDR3nt: TGTGCCAGCAGTCTTCAGGAGAACACTGAAGCTTTCTTT
CDR3aa: CASSLQENTEAFF

abundance: few
v_gene: TRBV5-1
d_gene: TRBD2
j_gene: TRBJ2-7
CDR3nt: TGCGCCAGCAGCTTGGCCGGGACTAGCGATCACGAGCAGTACTTC
CDR3aa: CASSLAGTSDHEQYF

abundance: NA
v_gene: TRBV7-6
d_gene: TRBD2
j_gene: TRBJ2-3
CDR3nt: TGTGCCAGCAGTTCGGATAGCGGGACAGATACGCAGTATTTT
CDR3aa: CASSSDSGTDTQYF

abundance: NA
v_gene: TRBV10-3
d_gene: NA
j_gene: TRBJ2-2
CDR3nt: TGTGCCACAGGTAGCAGGAACACCGGGGAGCTGTTTTTT
CDR3aa: CATGSRNTGELFF

abundance: NA
v_gene: TRBV18
d_gene: NA
j_gene: TRBJ2-7
CDR3nt: TGTGCCAGCTCACCAAATAGCGAGCAGTACTTC
CDR3aa: CASSPNSEQYF

abundance: NA
v_gene: TRBV7-9
d_gene: NA
j_gene: TRBJ1-2
CDR3nt: TGTGCCAGCAGCCGCAGCGGGGGCGCACCCTATGGCTACACCTTC
CDR3aa: CASSRSGGAPYGYTF